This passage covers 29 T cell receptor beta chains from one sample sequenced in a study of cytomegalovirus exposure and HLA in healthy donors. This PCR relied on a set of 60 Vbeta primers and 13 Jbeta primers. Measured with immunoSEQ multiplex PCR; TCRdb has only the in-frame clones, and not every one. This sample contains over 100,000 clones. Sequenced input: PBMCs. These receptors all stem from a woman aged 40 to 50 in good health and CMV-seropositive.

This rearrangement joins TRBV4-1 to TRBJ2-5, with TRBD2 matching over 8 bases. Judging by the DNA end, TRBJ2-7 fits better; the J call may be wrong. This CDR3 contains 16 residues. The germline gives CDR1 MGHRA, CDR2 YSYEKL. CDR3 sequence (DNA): TGCGCCAGCAGCCAGACTATCGGGAGGGCCAACTACGAGCAGTACTTC. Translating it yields CASSQTIGRANYEQYF.

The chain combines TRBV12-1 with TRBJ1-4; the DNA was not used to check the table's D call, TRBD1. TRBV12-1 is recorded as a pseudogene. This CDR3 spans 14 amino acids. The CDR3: CASRDRGSNEKLFF. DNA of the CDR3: TGTGCCAGCAGGGATAGGGGGTCTAATGAAAAACTGTTTTTT.

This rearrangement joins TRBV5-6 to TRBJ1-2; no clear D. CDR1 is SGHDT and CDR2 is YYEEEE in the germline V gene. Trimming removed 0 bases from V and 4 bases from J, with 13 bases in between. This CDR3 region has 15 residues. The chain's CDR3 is CASSLERQFTYGYTF. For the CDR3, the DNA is TGTGCCAGCAGCTTGGAGAGACAATTTACCTATGGCTACACCTTC. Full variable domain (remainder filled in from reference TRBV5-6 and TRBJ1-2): DAGVTQSPTHLIKTRGQQVTLRCSPKSGHDTVSWYQQALGQGPQFIFQYYEEEERQRGNFPDRFSGHQFPNYSSELNVNALLLGDSALYLCASSLERQFTYGYTFGSGTRLTVV.

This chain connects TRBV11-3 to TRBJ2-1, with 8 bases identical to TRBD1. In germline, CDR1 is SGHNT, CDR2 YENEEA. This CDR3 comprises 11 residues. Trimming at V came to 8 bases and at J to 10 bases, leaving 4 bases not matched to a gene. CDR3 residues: CASAQGDEQFF. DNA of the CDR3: TGTGCCAGCGCACAGGGGGACGAGCAGTTCTTC.

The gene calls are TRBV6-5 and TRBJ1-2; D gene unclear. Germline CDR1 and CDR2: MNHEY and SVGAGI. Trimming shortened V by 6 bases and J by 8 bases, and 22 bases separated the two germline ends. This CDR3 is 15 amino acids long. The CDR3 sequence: CASSLSMMAGGGYTF. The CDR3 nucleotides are TGTGCCAGCAGCCTCTCAATGATGGCTGGTGGCGGCTACACCTTC.

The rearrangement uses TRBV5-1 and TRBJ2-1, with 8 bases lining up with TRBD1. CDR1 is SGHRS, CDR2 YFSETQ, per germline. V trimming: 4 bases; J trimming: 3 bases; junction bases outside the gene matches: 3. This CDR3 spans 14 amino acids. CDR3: CASSAGQGYNEQFF. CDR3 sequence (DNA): TGCGCCAGCAGCGCCGGACAGGGCTACAATGAGCAGTTCTTC.

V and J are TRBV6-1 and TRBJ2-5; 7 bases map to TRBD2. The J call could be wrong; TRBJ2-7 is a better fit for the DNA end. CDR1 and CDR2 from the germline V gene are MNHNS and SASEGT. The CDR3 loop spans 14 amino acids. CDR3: CASSKRGASIEQYF. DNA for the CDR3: TGTGCCAGCAGTAAGCGGGGAGCTTCCATCGAGCAGTACTTC.

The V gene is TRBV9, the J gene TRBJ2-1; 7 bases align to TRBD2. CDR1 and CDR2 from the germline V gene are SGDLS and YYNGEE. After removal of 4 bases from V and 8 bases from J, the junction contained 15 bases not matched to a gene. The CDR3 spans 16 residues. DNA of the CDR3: TGTGCCAGCAGCCCCACGGGAGGCGGCCGGGCGGATGAGCAGTTCTTC. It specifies CASSPTGGGRADEQFF.

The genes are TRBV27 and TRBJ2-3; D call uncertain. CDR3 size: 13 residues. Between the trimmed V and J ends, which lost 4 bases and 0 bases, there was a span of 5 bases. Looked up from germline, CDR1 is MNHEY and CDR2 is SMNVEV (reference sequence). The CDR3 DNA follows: TGTGCCAGCAGTTACTCTAGCACAGATACGCAGTATTTT. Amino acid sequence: CASSYSSTDTQYF.

CDR3 amino acids: CATSRDRGGGIGELFF. The CDR3 DNA reads TGTGCCACCAGCAGAGATCGGGGAGGCGGAATCGGGGAGCTGTTTTTT. The rearrangement joins TRBV15 to TRBJ2-2, with D perhaps matching TRBD2 (6 bases). With 0 bases removed from V and 7 bases from J, the gap between germline ends came to 15 bases. CDR3 size: 16 residues. Germline CDR1 LNHNV, CDR2 YYDKDF (reference sequence). The whole variable domain, remainder taken from reference TRBV15 and TRBJ2-2, is DAMVIQNPRYQVTQFGKPVTLSCSQTLNHNVMYWYQQKSSQAPKLLFHYYDKDFNNEADTPDNFQSRRPNTSFCFLDIRSPGLGDTAMYLCATSRDRGGGIGELFFGEGSRLTVL.

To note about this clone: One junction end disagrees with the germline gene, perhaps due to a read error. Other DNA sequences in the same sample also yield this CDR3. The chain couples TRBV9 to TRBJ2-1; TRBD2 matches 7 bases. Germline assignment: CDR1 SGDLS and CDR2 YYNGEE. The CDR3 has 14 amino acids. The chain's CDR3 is CASSQTTSVSEQFF. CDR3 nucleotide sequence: TGTGCTAGCAGCCAAACCACTAGCGTATCGGAGCAGTTCTTC.

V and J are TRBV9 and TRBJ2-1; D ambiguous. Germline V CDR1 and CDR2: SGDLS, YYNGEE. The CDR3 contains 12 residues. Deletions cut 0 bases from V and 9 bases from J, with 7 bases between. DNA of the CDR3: TGTGCCAGCAGCGTAGTTGCGGCTGAGCAGTTCTTC. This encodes CASSVVAAEQFF.

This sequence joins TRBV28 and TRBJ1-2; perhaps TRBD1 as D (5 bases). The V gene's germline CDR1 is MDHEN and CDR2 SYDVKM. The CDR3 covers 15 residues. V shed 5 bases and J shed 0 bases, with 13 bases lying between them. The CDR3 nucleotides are TGTGCCAGCAGTCCGCTGACAGCAGCTAACTATGGCTACACCTTC. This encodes CASSPLTAANYGYTF.

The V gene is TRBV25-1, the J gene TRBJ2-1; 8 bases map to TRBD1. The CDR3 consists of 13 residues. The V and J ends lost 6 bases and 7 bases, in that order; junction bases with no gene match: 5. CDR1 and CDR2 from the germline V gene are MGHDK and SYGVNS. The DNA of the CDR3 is TGTGCCAGCAGGCGGACAGGGTCGAATGAGCAGTTCTTC. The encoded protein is CASRRTGSNEQFF.

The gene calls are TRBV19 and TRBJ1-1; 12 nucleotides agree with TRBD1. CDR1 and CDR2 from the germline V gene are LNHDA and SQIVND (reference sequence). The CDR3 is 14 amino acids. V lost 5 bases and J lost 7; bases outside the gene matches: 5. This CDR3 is CASSWDRGQVEAFF. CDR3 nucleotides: TGTGCCAGTAGTTGGGACAGGGGGCAGGTTGAAGCTTTCTTT.

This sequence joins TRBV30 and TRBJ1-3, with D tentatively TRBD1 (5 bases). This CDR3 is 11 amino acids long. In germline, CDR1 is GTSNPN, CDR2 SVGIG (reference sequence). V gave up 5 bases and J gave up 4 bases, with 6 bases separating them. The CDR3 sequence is CAWGAGNTIYF. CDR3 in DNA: TGTGCCTGGGGGGCAGGAAACACCATATATTTT.

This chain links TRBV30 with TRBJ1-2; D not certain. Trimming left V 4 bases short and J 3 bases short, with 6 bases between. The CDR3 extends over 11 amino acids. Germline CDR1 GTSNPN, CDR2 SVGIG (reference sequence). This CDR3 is CAWNRDYGYTF. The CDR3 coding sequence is TGTGCCTGGAACAGAGACTATGGCTACACCTTC.

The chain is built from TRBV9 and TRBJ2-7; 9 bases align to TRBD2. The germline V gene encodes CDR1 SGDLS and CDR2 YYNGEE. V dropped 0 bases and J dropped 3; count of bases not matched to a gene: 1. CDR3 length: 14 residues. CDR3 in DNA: TGTGCCAGCAGCGTAGGGCGGGAGGGCTACGAGCAGTACTTC. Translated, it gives CASSVGREGYEQYF.

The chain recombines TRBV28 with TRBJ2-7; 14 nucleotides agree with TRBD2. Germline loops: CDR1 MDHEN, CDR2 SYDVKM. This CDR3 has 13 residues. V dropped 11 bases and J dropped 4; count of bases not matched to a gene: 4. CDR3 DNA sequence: TGTGCCGGGCGGACTAGCGGGAGGTACGAGCAGTACTTC. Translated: CAGRTSGRYEQYF.

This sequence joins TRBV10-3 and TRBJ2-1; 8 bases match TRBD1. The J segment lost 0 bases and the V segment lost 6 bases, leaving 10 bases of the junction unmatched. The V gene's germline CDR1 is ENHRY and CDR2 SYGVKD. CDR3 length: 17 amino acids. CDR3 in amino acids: CAIRDTQGASSYNEQFF. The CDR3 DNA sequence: TGTGCCATCAGGGATACTCAGGGGGCGAGCTCCTACAATGAGCAGTTCTTC.

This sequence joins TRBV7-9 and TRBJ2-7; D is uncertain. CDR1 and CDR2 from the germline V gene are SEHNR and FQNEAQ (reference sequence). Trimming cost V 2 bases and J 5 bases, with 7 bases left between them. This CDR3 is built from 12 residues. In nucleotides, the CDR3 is TGTGCCAGCAGCTTACATCCCCACGAGCAGTACTTC. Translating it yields CASSLHPHEQYF. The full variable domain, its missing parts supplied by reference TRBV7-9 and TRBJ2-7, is DTGVSQNPRHKITKRGQNVTFRCDPISEHNRLYWYRQTLGQGPEFLTYFQNEAQLEKSRLLSDRFSAERPKGSFSTLEIQRTEQGDSAMYLCASSLHPHEQYFGPGTRLTVT.

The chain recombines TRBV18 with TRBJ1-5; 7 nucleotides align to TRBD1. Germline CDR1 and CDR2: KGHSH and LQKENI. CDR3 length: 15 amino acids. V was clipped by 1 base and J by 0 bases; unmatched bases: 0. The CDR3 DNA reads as TGTGCCAGCTCACCACGGGACAGTAGCAATCAGCCCCAGCATTTT. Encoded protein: CASSPRDSSNQPQHF.

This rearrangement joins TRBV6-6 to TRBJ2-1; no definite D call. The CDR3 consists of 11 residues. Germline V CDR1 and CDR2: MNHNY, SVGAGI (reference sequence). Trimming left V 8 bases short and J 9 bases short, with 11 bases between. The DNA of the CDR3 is TGTGCCAGCCGAACTGGTGGTGAGCAGTTCTTC. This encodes CASRTGGEQFF.

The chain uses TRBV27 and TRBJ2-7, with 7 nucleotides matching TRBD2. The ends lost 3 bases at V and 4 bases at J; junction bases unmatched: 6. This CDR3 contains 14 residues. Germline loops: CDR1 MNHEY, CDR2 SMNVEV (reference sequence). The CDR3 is CASSLRAGMYEQYF. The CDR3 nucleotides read TGTGCCAGCAGTTTGCGAGCGGGAATGTACGAGCAGTACTTC.

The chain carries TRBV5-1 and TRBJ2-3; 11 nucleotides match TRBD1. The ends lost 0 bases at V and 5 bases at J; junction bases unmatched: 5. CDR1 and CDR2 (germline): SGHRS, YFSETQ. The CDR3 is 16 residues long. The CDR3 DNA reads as TGCGCCAGCAGCTTGGAGGGGACAGGGGGAATAGATACGCAGTATTTT. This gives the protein CASSLEGTGGIDTQYF.

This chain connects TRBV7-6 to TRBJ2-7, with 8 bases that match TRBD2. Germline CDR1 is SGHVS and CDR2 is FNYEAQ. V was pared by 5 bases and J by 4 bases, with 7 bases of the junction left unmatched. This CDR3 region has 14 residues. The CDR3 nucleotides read TGTGCCAGCAGCCTGAGCGGGAGCCTTTACGAGCAGTACTTC. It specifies CASSLSGSLYEQYF. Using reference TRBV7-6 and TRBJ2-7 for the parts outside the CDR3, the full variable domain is GAGVSQSPRYKVTKRGQDVALRCDPISGHVSLYWYRQALGQGPEFLTYFNYEAQQDKSGLPNDRFSAERPEGSISTLTIQRTEQRDSAMYRCASSLSGSLYEQYFGPGTRLTVT.

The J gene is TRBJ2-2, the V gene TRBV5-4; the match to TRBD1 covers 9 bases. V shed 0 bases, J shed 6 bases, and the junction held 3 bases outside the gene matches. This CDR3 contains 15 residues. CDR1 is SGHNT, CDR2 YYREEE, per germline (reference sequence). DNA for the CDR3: TGTGCCAGCAGCTTGGACAGGGGGCTAGCCGGGGAGCTGTTTTTT. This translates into CASSLDRGLAGELFF.

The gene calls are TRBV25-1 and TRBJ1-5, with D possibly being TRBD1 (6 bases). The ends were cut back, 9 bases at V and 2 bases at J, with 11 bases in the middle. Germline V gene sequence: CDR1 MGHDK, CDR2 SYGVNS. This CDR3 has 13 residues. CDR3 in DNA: TGTGCCAGTGAGGGGGACGGCAATCAGCCCCAGCATTTT. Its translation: CASEGDGNQPQHF.

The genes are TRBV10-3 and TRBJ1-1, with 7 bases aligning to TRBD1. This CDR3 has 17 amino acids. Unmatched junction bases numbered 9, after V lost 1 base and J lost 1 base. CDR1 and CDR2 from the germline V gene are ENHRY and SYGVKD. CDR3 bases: TGTGCCATCAGTGAGTTCTCGGACAGGACGTCGAACACTGAAGCTTTCTTT. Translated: CAISEFSDRTSNTEAFF.